What follows are 25 T cell receptor beta chains derived from one specimen sequenced in a study of blood T cells in healthy people across ages. The use of a sample-barcoded 5' primer and a J-beta primer mix characterized a second PCR of roughly 7 to 11 cycles. A single record per CDR3 protein comes from TCRdb applying MiXCR to the 5' RACE reads. The table shows 1.4 million to 1.5 million distinct CDR3 sequences, with 42% occurring only once. Sequenced sample: blood. These receptors were taken from a woman in her late teens or twenties in good health.

The chain uses TRBV10-3 and TRBJ2-1, with D hard to call. The CDR3 spans 13 residues. Between the trimmed V and J ends, which lost 3 bases and 8 bases, there was a span of 11 bases. Germline CDR1 is ENHRY and CDR2 is SYGVKD. The CDR3, as DNA: TGTGCCATCAGTGACGGGTACATCGATGAGCAGTTCTTC. The encoded protein is CAISDGYIDEQFF.

This chain uses TRBV12-3 or TRBV12-4 with TRBJ2-1; perhaps TRBD2 as D (7 bases). V lost 3 bases to trimming and J lost 8 bases, with 17 bases between them. The CDR3 extends over 15 amino acids. CDR3 sequence: CASSFGGALGDEQFF. DNA of the CDR3: TGTGCCAGCAGTTTTGGGGGGGCCCTCGGCGATGAGCAGTTCTTC.

In its sample, this clonotype was seen a few times. This chain uses TRBV6-6 with TRBJ2-3, with D possibly called TRBD1 or TRBD2 (5 bases each). V lost 6 bases, J lost 3 bases, and 13 bases lay in between. The CDR3 runs to 14 residues. Germline-derived CDR1 and CDR2 are MNHNY and SVGAGI (reference sequence). The CDR3 loop is CASRTDRLTDTQYF. The CDR3 region has the DNA TGTGCCAGCAGGACCGACAGACTAACAGATACGCAGTATTTT.

CDR3 sequence: CASSLGGKSYEQYF. Written as DNA, the CDR3 is TGTGCCAGCAGCTTAGGGGGGAAGTCCTACGAGCAGTACTTC. V is TRBV7-9 and J is TRBJ2-7; tentatively, D is TRBD1 or TRBD2 (5 bases each). The V end lost 1 base, the J end lost 1 base, and 8 bases lay between the germline ends. Looked up from germline, CDR1 is SEHNR and CDR2 is FQNEAQ (reference sequence). The CDR3 spans 14 residues.

This clonotype came up a few times. This sequence joins TRBV28 and TRBJ1-2; tentatively, D is TRBD1 (5 bases). Germline assignment: CDR1 MDHEN and CDR2 SYDVKM. The CDR3 is 12 amino acids. The CDR3 DNA is TGTGCGTCTGGAGGGGCTAACTATGGCTACACCTTC. Encoded protein: CASGGANYGYTF.

This chain links TRBV7-9 with TRBJ2-5; 9 bases match TRBD2. Trimming took 1 base from V and 11 from J; bases not matched to a gene: 14. CDR3 length equals 16 residues. CDR1 SEHNR and CDR2 FQNEAQ come from the germline V gene (reference sequence). CDR3 sequence reads: CASSLERGGAENEQYF. DNA of the CDR3: TGTGCCAGCAGCTTAGAACGCGGGGGGGCCGAGAATGAGCAGTACTTC.

The V and J genes are TRBV6-1 and TRBJ2-2; TRBD1 agrees at 10 bases. Trimming cost V 3 bases and J 3 bases; bases outside gene matches: 1. Germline V gene lookup returns CDR1 MNHNS and CDR2 SASEGT. CDR3 length: 15 amino acids. For the CDR3, the DNA is TGTGCCAGCAGTGAGGGGACAGGGGACACCGGGGAGCTGTTTTTT. Translation gives CASSEGTGDTGELFF.

The table lists this clonotype with a few counts. This chain's CDR3 is CASSVGVTVNTEAFF. The CDR3 region has the DNA TGTGCCAGCAGCGTGGGGGTAACCGTGAACACTGAAGCTTTCTTT. The genes are TRBV7-9 and TRBJ1-1, with D maybe TRBD1 (5 bases). The V gene's germline CDR1 is SEHNR and CDR2 FQNEAQ (reference sequence). V dropped 5 bases and J dropped 0 bases, with 13 bases sitting between them. CDR3 length: 15 amino acids.

The chain employs TRBV6-1 and TRBJ2-3; TRBD2 is a possible D gene (6 bases). V was clipped by 7 bases and J by 2 bases, with 13 bases between them. The CDR3 is 14 amino acids. The germline gives CDR1 MNHNS, CDR2 SASEGT. CDR3 coding DNA: TGTGCCAGCACTGCGGGACTTCACACAGATACGCAGTATTTT. Protein: CASTAGLHTDTQYF.

This clonotype was observed a few times. The chain combines TRBV10-3 with TRBJ2-7; D gene ambiguous. CDR3 size: 11 residues. CDR1 is ENHRY, CDR2 SYGVKD, per germline. With 2 bases removed from V and 5 bases from J, the gap between germline ends came to 4 bases. CDR3 residues: CAISERNEQYF. As DNA, the CDR3 is TGTGCCATCAGTGAGCGCAACGAGCAGTACTTC.

Only a few counts were recorded for this clonotype. V usage is TRBV29-1 and J usage is TRBJ2-1; D call uncertain. The CDR3 consists of 14 residues. Trimming took off 5 bases at V and 10 bases at J, with 21 bases between the two ends. Per the germline V gene, CDR1 is SQVTM and CDR2 is ANQGSEA. CDR3 region: CSVLTATGPNEQFF. The CDR3 DNA is TGCAGCGTTCTAACGGCCACCGGACCGAACGAGCAGTTCTTC.

V is TRBV29-1 and J is TRBJ1-2; TRBD1 aligns across 9 bases. Germline V gene lookup returns CDR1 SQVTM and CDR2 ANQGSEA. V was clipped by 6 bases and J by 0 bases; unmatched bases: 5. CDR3 length equals 14 residues. In nucleotides, the CDR3 is TGCAGCGTCCTCGGGGACAGGGCTAACTATGGCTACACCTTC. The encoded protein is CSVLGDRANYGYTF. The variable domain in full, completed from reference TRBV29-1 and TRBJ1-2, reads SAVISQKPSRDICQRGTSLTIQCQVDSQVTMMFWYRQQPGQSLTLIATANQGSEATYESGFVIDKFPISRPNLTFSTLTVSNMSPEDSSIYLCSVLGDRANYGYTFGSGTRLTVV.

The chain is built from TRBV15 and TRBJ2-5, with D perhaps TRBD1 or TRBD2 (5 bases each). The V gene's germline CDR1 is LNHNV and CDR2 YYDKDF (reference sequence). The CDR3 spans 15 residues. V lost 5 bases, J lost 5 bases, and 18 bases lay in between. CDR3 residues: CATSRPGPETETQYF. As DNA, the CDR3 is TGTGCCACCAGCCGGCCGGGACCCGAAACGGAGACCCAGTACTTC.

V usage is TRBV28 and J usage is TRBJ1-3; D gene unclear. The germline CDR1 and CDR2 sequences are MDHEN and SYDVKM. V was pared by 3 bases and J by 7 bases, with 16 bases between. The length of the CDR3 is 15 residues. CDR3 DNA sequence: TGTGCCAGCAGTTTTTCGTCTCCTCCCTCGAACACCATATATTTT. Its translation: CASSFSSPPSNTIYF.

This chain connects TRBV12-3 or TRBV12-4 to TRBJ2-1; D remains unclear. Trimming stripped 8 bases from V and 6 bases from J, with 8 bases between. CDR3 length: 11 residues. The CDR3 bases are TGTGCCAGCTTCAACCTCAATGAGCAGTTCTTC. This encodes CASFNLNEQFF.

This clonotype has only a few counts. The chain carries TRBV9 and TRBJ2-3; TRBD2 matches 7 bases. After removal of 2 bases from V and 2 bases from J, the junction contained 8 bases not matched to a gene. CDR3 length equals 16 residues. CDR1 and CDR2 (germline): SGDLS, YYNGEE. CDR3 sequence (DNA): TGTGCCAGCAGCGTCTCCCTAGCGGACATCACAGATACGCAGTATTTT. It is translated as CASSVSLADITDTQYF.

The V gene is TRBV4-2, the J gene TRBJ2-1, with 9 bases lining up with TRBD2. Germline lookup yields CDR1 LGHNA and CDR2 YNFKEQ. V shed 1 base and J 2 bases; nucleotides not matched to a gene: 12. This CDR3 comprises 19 residues. This CDR3 reads CASSQGGLAGSEPYNEQFF. CDR3 nucleotide sequence: TGTGCCAGCAGCCAAGGGGGCCTAGCGGGGTCCGAGCCCTACAATGAGCAGTTCTTC.

This chain uses TRBV7-6 with TRBJ2-5; perhaps TRBD2 as D (6 bases). The germline V gene has CDR1 SGHVS and CDR2 FNYEAQ. Trimming took off 3 bases at V and 5 bases at J, with 16 bases between the two ends. The CDR3 contains 15 residues. The CDR3 region has the DNA TGTGCCAGCAGCTTTGATCCGGGACTGGCGGAGACCCAGTACTTC. This encodes CASSFDPGLAETQYF.

This clonotype has at least ten counts. The V and J genes are TRBV4-1 and TRBJ2-3, with no clear D. Trimming removed 4 bases at V and 6 bases at J, with 23 bases between. Germline V gene data show CDR1 as MGHRA and CDR2 as YSYEKL. This CDR3 contains 17 residues. The CDR3 is CASSRAGLVLARDTQYF. Written as DNA, the CDR3 is TGCGCCAGCAGCCGCGCTGGGCTAGTTTTAGCTCGGGATACGCAGTATTTT.

The genes are TRBV6-5 and TRBJ2-3; 10 nucleotides match TRBD2. This CDR3 comprises 19 residues. The V gene's germline CDR1 is MNHEY and CDR2 SVGAGI. Losses at the gene ends were 4 bases for V and 2 bases for J; bases not matched to a gene: 15. Written as DNA, the CDR3 is TGTGCCAGCAGTTCCCCGGGACTAGCGAGACGACTTAACACAGATACGCAGTATTTT. Amino acids: CASSSPGLARRLNTDTQYF.

This clonotype was counted a few times. The chain employs TRBV20-1 and TRBJ2-7; D might be TRBD1 (6 bases). CDR3 length: 13 amino acids. Germline V CDR1 and CDR2: DFQATT, SNEGSKA (reference sequence). V lost 4 bases and J lost 2, with 12 bases in between. CDR3 nucleotide sequence: TGCAGTGCTACCGGACAGAGCACCTACGAGCAGTACTTC. Amino acids: CSATGQSTYEQYF.

This clonotype showed up just a few times. The J gene is TRBJ2-5, the V gene TRBV6-5; TRBD2 agrees at 12 bases. This CDR3 is 16 amino acids long. V dropped 2 bases and J dropped 1; count of bases not matched to a gene: 2. The V gene's germline CDR1 is MNHEY and CDR2 SVGAGI. DNA for the CDR3: TGTGCCAGCAGTTACGGACTAGCGGGAACCCAAGAGACCCAGTACTTC. It yields the protein CASSYGLAGTQETQYF.

This clonotype was detected a few times. The chain links TRBV18 to TRBJ1-2; D possibly corresponds to TRBD1 (5 bases). CDR3 size: 13 residues. Trimming shortened V by 3 bases and J by 4 bases, and 9 bases separated the two germline ends. CDR1 and CDR2 from the germline V gene are KGHSH and LQKENI. The CDR3 protein is CASSPAGTYGYTF. The CDR3, as DNA: TGTGCCAGCTCACCTGCGGGGACCTATGGCTACACCTTC.

The chain uses TRBV12-3 or TRBV12-4 and TRBJ2-5, with 8 bases aligning to TRBD1. The CDR3 length is 14 residues. J was trimmed by 4 bases and V by 6 bases; bases with no gene match: 7. CDR3 nucleotide sequence: TGTGCCAGCAGGCCCACAGGACAGGGAGAGACCCAGTACTTC. Amino acids: CASRPTGQGETQYF.

The V gene is TRBV4-1, the J gene TRBJ2-3; D tentatively reads TRBD1 or TRBD2 (6 bases each). The CDR3 consists of 13 residues. CDR1 MGHRA and CDR2 YSYEKL come from the germline V gene. V shed 3 bases and J shed 14 bases, with 18 bases lying between them. This CDR3 is CASSHSGRGHGYF. The CDR3 DNA reads TGCGCCAGCAGCCACTCAGGACGGGGGCACGGGTATTTT.